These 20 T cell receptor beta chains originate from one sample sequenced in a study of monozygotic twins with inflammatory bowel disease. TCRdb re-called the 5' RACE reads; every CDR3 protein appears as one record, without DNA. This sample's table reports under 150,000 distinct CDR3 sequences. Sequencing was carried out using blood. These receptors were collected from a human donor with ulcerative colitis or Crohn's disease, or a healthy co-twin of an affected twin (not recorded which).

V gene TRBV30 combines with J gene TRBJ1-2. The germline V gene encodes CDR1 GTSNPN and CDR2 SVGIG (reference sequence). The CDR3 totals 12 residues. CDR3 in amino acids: CAWSREIYGYTF.

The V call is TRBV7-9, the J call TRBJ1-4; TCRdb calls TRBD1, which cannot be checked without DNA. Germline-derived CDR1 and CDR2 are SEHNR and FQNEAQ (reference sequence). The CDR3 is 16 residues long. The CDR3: CASSLGQTTTNEKLFF. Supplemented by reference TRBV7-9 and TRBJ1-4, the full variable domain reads DTGVSQNPRHKITKRGQNVTFRCDPISEHNRLYWYRQTLGQGPEFLTYFQNEAQLEKSRLLSDRFSAERPKGSFSTLEIQRTEQGDSAMYLCASSLGQTTTNEKLFFGSGTQLSVL.

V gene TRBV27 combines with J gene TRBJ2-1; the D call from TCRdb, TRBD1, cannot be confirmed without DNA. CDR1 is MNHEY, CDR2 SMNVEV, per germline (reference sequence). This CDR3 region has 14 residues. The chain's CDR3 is CASGSRNIYNEQFF.

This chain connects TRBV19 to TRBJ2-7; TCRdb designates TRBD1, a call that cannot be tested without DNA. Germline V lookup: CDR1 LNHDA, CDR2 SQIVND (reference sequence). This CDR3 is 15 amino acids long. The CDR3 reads CASSPGAGGAYEQYF.

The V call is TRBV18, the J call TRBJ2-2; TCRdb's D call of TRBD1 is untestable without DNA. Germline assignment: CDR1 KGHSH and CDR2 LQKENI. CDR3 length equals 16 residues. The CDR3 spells CASSPNPPGNTGELFF.

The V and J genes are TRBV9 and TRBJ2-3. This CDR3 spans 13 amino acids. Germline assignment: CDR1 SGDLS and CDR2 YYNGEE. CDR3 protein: CASSVGATDTQYF.

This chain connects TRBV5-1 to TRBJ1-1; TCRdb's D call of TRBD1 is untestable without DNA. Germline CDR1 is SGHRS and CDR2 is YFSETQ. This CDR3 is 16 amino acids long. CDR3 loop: CASSLQPGGGNTEAFF.

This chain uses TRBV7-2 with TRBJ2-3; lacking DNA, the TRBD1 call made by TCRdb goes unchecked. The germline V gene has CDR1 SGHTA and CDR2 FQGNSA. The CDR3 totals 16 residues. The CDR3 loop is CASSLAAAPSTDTQYF.

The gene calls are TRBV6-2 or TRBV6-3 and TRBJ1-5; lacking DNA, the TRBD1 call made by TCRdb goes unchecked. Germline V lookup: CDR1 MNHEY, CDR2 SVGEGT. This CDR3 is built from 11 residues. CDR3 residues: CASNNGGAQHF.

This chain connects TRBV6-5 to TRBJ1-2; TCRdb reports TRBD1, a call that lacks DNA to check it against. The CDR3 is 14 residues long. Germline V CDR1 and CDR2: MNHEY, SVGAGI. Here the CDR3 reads CASSYGAGNYGYTF.

This CDR3 is CASSLAPGLLKYEQYF. The chain carries TRBV7-2 and TRBJ2-7; the TCRdb D gene call, TRBD1, has no DNA to confirm it. Germline V gives CDR1 SGHTA, CDR2 FQGNSA. The CDR3 has 16 amino acids.

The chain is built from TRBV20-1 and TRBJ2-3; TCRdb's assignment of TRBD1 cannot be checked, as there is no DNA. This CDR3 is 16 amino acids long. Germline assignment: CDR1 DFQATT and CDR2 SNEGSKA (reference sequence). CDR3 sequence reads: CSASPPTDRLTDTQYF.

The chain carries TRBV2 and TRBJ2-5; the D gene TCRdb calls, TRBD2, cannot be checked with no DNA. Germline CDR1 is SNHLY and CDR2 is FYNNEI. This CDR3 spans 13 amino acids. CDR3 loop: CASSEGLGETQYF.

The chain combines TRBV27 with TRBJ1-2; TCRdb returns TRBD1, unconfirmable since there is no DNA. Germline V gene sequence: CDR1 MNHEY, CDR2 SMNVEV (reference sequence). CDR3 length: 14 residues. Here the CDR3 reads CASSLSPGNYGYTF.

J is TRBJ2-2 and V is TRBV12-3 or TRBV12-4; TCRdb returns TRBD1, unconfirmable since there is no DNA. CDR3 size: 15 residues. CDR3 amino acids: CASSRGQGGNGELFF.

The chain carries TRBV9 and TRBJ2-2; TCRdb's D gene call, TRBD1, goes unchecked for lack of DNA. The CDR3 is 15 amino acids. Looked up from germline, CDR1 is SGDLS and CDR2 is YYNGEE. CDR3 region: CASSAGTLNTGELFF.

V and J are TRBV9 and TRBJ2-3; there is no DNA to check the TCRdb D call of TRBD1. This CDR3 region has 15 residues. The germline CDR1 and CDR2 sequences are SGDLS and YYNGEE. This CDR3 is CASSSIAGAGDTQYF.

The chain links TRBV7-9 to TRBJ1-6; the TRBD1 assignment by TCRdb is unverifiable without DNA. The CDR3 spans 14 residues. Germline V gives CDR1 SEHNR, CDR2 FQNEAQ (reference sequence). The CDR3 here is CASSFGQGPSPLHF.

CDR3 loop: CASSIGWTGRTEAFF. The chain uses TRBV19 and TRBJ1-1; without DNA, the TCRdb call of TRBD1 cannot be checked. CDR1 LNHDA and CDR2 SQIVND come from the germline V gene (reference sequence). CDR3 length equals 15 residues.

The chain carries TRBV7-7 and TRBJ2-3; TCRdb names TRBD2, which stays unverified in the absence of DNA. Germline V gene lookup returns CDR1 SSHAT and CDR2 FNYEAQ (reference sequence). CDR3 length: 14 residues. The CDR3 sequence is CASSLEAGADTQYF.